A single sample is the source of the 27 T cell receptor beta chains below, sequenced in a study of blood T cells in healthy people across ages. Then a second PCR, running roughly 6 to 12 cycles, was carried out with a sample-barcoded 5' primer and a J-beta primer mix. MiXCR, applied by TCRdb to the 5' RACE reads, yields one record per CDR3 protein. The sample includes 1,800,000 or so distinct CDR3 sequences, around 40% of them seen just once. Sequenced input: blood. The receptor set was obtained from a human donor in good health.

In this sample, this clonotype turned up a few times. The CDR3 sequence is CASSGTGKTGETQYF. DNA of the CDR3: TGTGCCAGCAGCGGTACAGGGAAAACCGGAGAGACCCAGTACTTC. The rearrangement joins TRBV9 to TRBJ2-5, with D perhaps matching TRBD1 (6 bases). The CDR3 runs to 15 residues. Trimming left V 3 bases short and J 4 bases short, with 16 bases between. Germline V gene lookup returns CDR1 SGDLS and CDR2 YYNGEE.

The V and J genes are TRBV7-7 and TRBJ2-5; 7 bases align to TRBD1. TRBJ2-1 matches the DNA end more closely, so the J call is doubtful. This CDR3 has 14 residues. Per germline, CDR1 SSHAT and CDR2 FNYEAQ (reference sequence). Here the CDR3 reads CAAALDRHQETQFF. The DNA of the CDR3 is TGTGCTGCTGCTTTGGACAGGCACCAAGAGACCCAGTTCTTC.

This chain joins TRBV5-1 and TRBJ1-5; D not certain. The V end was cut by 0 bases, the J end by 7 bases, with 14 bases between. There are 15 residues in the CDR3. CDR1 and CDR2 (germline): SGHRS, YFSETQ. CDR3 residues: CASSLAGAFLQPQHF. CDR3 DNA: TGCGCCAGCAGCTTGGCCGGAGCCTTCCTCCAGCCCCAGCATTTT.

The chain is built from TRBV7-9 and TRBJ1-5; D unclear. Between the trimmed V and J ends, which lost 4 bases and 4 bases, there was a span of 8 bases. CDR3 length: 13 residues. The germline V gene has CDR1 SEHNR and CDR2 FQNEAQ (reference sequence). The CDR3 coding sequence is TGTGCCAGCAGCTCGGAAACTAATCAGCCCCAGCATTTT. It yields the protein CASSSETNQPQHF.

This clonotype has more than one count but fewer than ten. The rearrangement uses TRBV4-3 and TRBJ1-2; D may be TRBD1 (6 bases). CDR1 is LGHNA and CDR2 is YSLEER in the germline V gene. Between the trimmed V and J ends, which lost 2 bases and 0 bases, there was a span of 10 bases. The CDR3 is 15 amino acids. The DNA for the CDR3 is TGCGCCAGCAGCCAATGGACAGACTCTAACTATGGCTACACCTTC. Encoded protein: CASSQWTDSNYGYTF.

In its sample, this clonotype was seen a few times. The chain joins TRBV29-1 to TRBJ2-7; the match to TRBD1 covers 7 bases. CDR1 SQVTM and CDR2 ANQGSEA come from the germline V gene. CDR3 length: 13 amino acids. V gave up 5 bases and J gave up 3 bases; unmatched junction bases: 7. The CDR3: CSVLGQDNYEQYF. CDR3 in DNA: TGCAGCGTTCTTGGACAGGATAACTACGAGCAGTACTTC.

The V gene is TRBV20-1, the J gene TRBJ1-1, with 7 positions matching TRBD1. V dropped 6 bases and J dropped 1; count of bases not matched to a gene: 8. CDR1 and CDR2 from the germline V gene are DFQATT and SNEGSKA (reference sequence). The CDR3 totals 14 residues. In DNA form, the CDR3 reads TGCAGTGCCAGATCAGGGGGATCGAACACTGAAGCTTTCTTT. This encodes CSARSGGSNTEAFF.

The chain recombines TRBV11-1 with TRBJ2-3; TRBD1 matches 7 bases. V lost 5 bases, J lost 0 bases, and 8 bases stayed unmatched. The CDR3 spans 16 residues. Germline V gene data show CDR1 as SGHAT and CDR2 as FQDESV (reference sequence). CDR3 in amino acids: CASSKTRDSSTDTQYF. The CDR3 DNA follows: TGTGCCAGCAGCAAAACCCGGGACAGTAGCACAGATACGCAGTATTTT.

For the CDR3, the DNA is TGTGCCAGCAGCCAGGGCGGTGGCCGGGGGGGCCGGTTTTCAAGTATAGAGACCCAGTACTTC. Translated, it gives CASSQGGGRGGRFSSIETQYF. The rearrangement joins TRBV4-2 to TRBJ2-5; 8 bases line up with TRBD2. Per germline, CDR1 LGHNA and CDR2 YNFKEQ. The CDR3 has 21 amino acids. Losses at the gene ends were 3 bases for V and 4 bases for J; bases not matched to a gene: 25.

The gene calls are TRBV5-1 and TRBJ1-2, with a weak D call TRBD1 (5 bases). This CDR3 has 15 amino acids. Trimming cost V 2 bases and J 5 bases, with 16 bases left between them. CDR1 and CDR2 (germline): SGHRS, YFSETQ. CDR3 sequence reads: CASSFDTGGIYGYTF. Here the CDR3 DNA reads TGCGCCAGCAGCTTTGACACAGGAGGAATTTATGGCTACACCTTC.

As to this clonotype: A much more abundant neighbour one base away suggests this may be a read error. The CDR3 ends on some other residue instead of the conserved phenylalanine or tryptophan, so this is likely a read error. The chain carries TRBV7-2 and TRBJ2-3; no reliable D call. The V and J ends lost 0 bases and 3 bases respectively, with 4 bases between them. The germline gives CDR1 SGHTA, CDR2 FQGNSA. The CDR3 length is 13 residues. CDR3 in DNA: TGTGCCAGCAGCTTAGCGTGGACAGATACGCAGTATGTT. Amino acids: CASSLAWTDTQYV.

This clonotype was counted between two and nine times. This CDR3 reads CASSSFRSTDTQYF. The CDR3 DNA reads as TGTGCCAGCAGTTCTTTCAGGAGCACAGATACGCAGTATTTT. The chain is built from TRBV25-1 and TRBJ2-3; no definite D call. Germline V gene lookup returns CDR1 MGHDK and CDR2 SYGVNS. The CDR3 runs to 14 residues. Between the trimmed V and J ends, which lost 5 bases and 0 bases, there was a span of 9 bases. Together with reference TRBV25-1 and TRBJ2-3, the CDR3 gives the full variable domain: EADIYQTPRYLVIGTGKKITLECSQTMGHDKMYWYQQDPGMELHLIHYSYGVNSTEKGDLSSESTVSRIRTEHFPLTLESARPSHTSQYLCASSSFRSTDTQYFGPGTRLTVL.

This clonotype was picked up a small number of times. The junction does not match germline at one end; this may be a read error. The chain employs TRBV24-1 and TRBJ1-2; 10 positions match TRBD1. CDR1 and CDR2 (germline): KGHDR, SFDVKD. The CDR3 covers 16 residues. The CDR3, as DNA: TGTGCCACCAGTGACCGCGGACAGGGGGGACGATTTGGCCACACCTTC. It specifies CATSDRGQGGRFGHTF.

Only one count was recorded for this clonotype. The rearrangement joins TRBV6-5 to TRBJ2-7; the match to TRBD2 covers 8 bases. The CDR3 contains 14 residues. After removal of 7 bases from V and 1 base from J, the junction contained 6 bases not matched to a gene. CDR1 and CDR2 from the germline V gene are MNHEY and SVGAGI. The CDR3: CASTYGRGSYEQYF. The CDR3 DNA reads TGTGCCAGCACCTACGGGAGGGGGTCCTACGAGCAGTACTTC.

The table lists this clonotype with a few counts. The chain recombines TRBV5-1 with TRBJ2-1, with TRBD2 matching over 9 bases. V shed 0 bases and J 4 bases; nucleotides not matched to a gene: 5. CDR3 size: 16 residues. CDR1 and CDR2 from the germline V gene are SGHRS and YFSETQ. The CDR3 DNA follows: TGCGCCAGCAGCTTGGCAGCGGGGGGACGATACAATGAGCAGTTCTTC. This codes for CASSLAAGGRYNEQFF.

The chain links TRBV7-8 to TRBJ2-7; 7 bases match TRBD2. TRBJ2-5 explains the end of the DNA better; the J call may be wrong. There are 17 residues in the CDR3. Germline CDR1 and CDR2: SGHVS and FQNEAQ. CDR3 bases: TGTGCCAGCAGCCGCGGGTGGCTAGCGGACCTAGATGAGACCCAGTACTTC. Translation: CASSRGWLADLDETQYF.

The V gene is TRBV9, the J gene TRBJ2-3, with TRBD1 matching 9 bases. Germline CDR1 reads SGDLS; CDR2 reads YYNGEE. V gave up 3 bases and J gave up 3 bases; unmatched junction bases: 5. CDR3 length: 15 amino acids. CDR3 sequence (DNA): TGTGCCAGCAGCGGCAGACAGGGGGTAACAGATACGCAGTATTTT. Residues: CASSGRQGVTDTQYF.

The V and J genes are TRBV29-1 and TRBJ2-7; D perhaps matches TRBD2 (5 bases). This CDR3 is built from 14 residues. CDR1 and CDR2 (germline): SQVTM, ANQGSEA. Trimming removed 7 bases at V and 5 bases at J, with 21 bases between. Here the CDR3 DNA reads TGCAGCGCTTGGGTGGCCTCGAGGGAACACGAGCAGTACTTC. Its protein is CSAWVASREHEQYF.

This clonotype was recorded a few times. J is TRBJ2-3 and V is TRBV2; D remains ambiguous. V was clipped by 4 bases and J by 4 bases, with 6 bases between them. This CDR3 is built from 12 residues. The germline V gene encodes CDR1 SNHLY and CDR2 FYNNEI. CDR3 sequence reads: CASSVGPDTQYF. CDR3 bases: TGTGCCAGCAGTGTTGGCCCAGATACGCAGTATTTT.

V and J are TRBV7-3 and TRBJ2-1; D is unclear. Looked up from germline, CDR1 is SGHTA and CDR2 is FQGTGA. CDR3 length equals 16 residues. Trimming stripped 5 bases from V and 1 base from J, with 15 bases between. CDR3 amino acids: CASSGLDGSSYNEQFF. The CDR3 region has the DNA TGTGCCAGCAGCGGCCTCGACGGAAGTTCCTACAATGAGCAGTTCTTC.

The V and J genes are TRBV20-1 and TRBJ1-2, with 10 bases identical to TRBD1. Germline loops: CDR1 DFQATT, CDR2 SNEGSKA (reference sequence). The V gene end was trimmed by 7 bases and the J gene end by 8 bases; junction bases not matched to a gene: 10. The CDR3 loop spans 13 amino acids. The CDR3 DNA reads TGCAGTGGGACCGGGACAGGGGTAATCGGCTACACCTTC. Translating gives CSGTGTGVIGYTF.

This clonotype was recorded a few times. This chain connects TRBV12-3 or TRBV12-4 to TRBJ2-1, with 9 positions matching TRBD2. The trim removed 6 bases at V and 8 bases at J, leaving 11 bases unmatched. The CDR3 loop spans 15 amino acids. The CDR3 sequence: CASSPRGGPRDEQFF. The CDR3 DNA sequence: TGTGCCAGCAGCCCGCGGGGGGGCCCGCGAGATGAGCAGTTCTTC.

This clonotype came up a few times. The genes are TRBV10-3 and TRBJ2-3, with TRBD1 matching over 9 bases. Per the germline V gene, CDR1 is ENHRY and CDR2 is SYGVKD. The CDR3 has 15 residues. V dropped 4 bases and J dropped 4; count of bases not matched to a gene: 6. The CDR3 spells CAISATQGASDTQYF. CDR3 nucleotides: TGTGCCATCAGTGCGACACAGGGGGCATCAGATACGCAGTATTTT.

The CDR3 DNA reads TGCAGCGTTGGGGCGGACAGACGTATGGGGACCCAGTACTTC. Amino acid sequence: CSVGADRRMGTQYF. V usage is TRBV29-1 and J usage is TRBJ2-5, with a possible D match to TRBD1 (6 bases). The CDR3 is made up of 14 amino acids. The germline CDR1 and CDR2 sequences are SQVTM and ANQGSEA. Trimming stripped 4 bases from V and 7 bases from J, with 19 bases between.

This chain joins TRBV7-6 and TRBJ2-5; D could derive from TRBD1 or TRBD2 (6 bases each). The ends were cut back, 1 base at V and 2 bases at J, with 17 bases in the middle. Germline CDR1 and CDR2: SGHVS and FNYEAQ. The CDR3 is made up of 17 amino acids. The CDR3 loop is CASSLGVEGGYQETQYF. The CDR3 coding sequence is TGTGCCAGCAGCTTAGGGGTCGAGGGGGGATATCAAGAGACCCAGTACTTC. The full variable domain, in which reference TRBV7-6 and TRBJ2-5 provide the parts outside the CDR3, is GAGVSQSPRYKVTKRGQDVALRCDPISGHVSLYWYRQALGQGPEFLTYFNYEAQQDKSGLPNDRFSAERPEGSISTLTIQRTEQRDSAMYRCASSLGVEGGYQETQYFGPGTRLLVL.

The V and J genes are TRBV20-1 and TRBJ2-3; TRBD1 might be the D (5 bases). The CDR3 is 15 amino acids. Germline V gives CDR1 DFQATT, CDR2 SNEGSKA (reference sequence). V was pared by 0 bases and J by 3 bases, with 13 bases between. CDR3 bases: TGCAGTGCTAGAGATCTATACAGGACAACAGATACGCAGTATTTT. Amino acids: CSARDLYRTTDTQYF.

This clonotype was found a few times. The V and J genes are TRBV3-1 and TRBJ1-5; no firm D call. This CDR3 comprises 14 residues. Germline CDR1 LGHDT, CDR2 YNNKEL (reference sequence). V was pared by 0 bases and J by 4 bases, with 7 bases between. CDR3 coding DNA: TGTGCCAGCAGCCAAGATTTGAGAAATCAGCCCCAGCATTTT. This codes for CASSQDLRNQPQHF.